This T cell receptor (beta chain) is drawn from a study of identical twins. Template switching introduced a universal primer site, and the cDNA bore unique molecular identifiers. Via MiXCR, TCRdb re-called the 5' RACE reads, giving one row per CDR3 protein. The sample records approximately 470,000 distinct CDR3 sequences, 13% to 15% being singletons. This CDR3 is built from 16 residues. The V gene lost 1 base and the J gene lost 9 bases, with 16 bases spanning the gap. Germline V CDR1 and CDR2: MGHRA, YSYEKL. Whole-study findings and limits: The models systematically underestimated how much out-of-frame TCR alpha was shared in monozygotic twins. While abundant cord blood beta clonotypes carried fewer insertions, memory repertoires showed no such pattern. Researchers reported excess low generation probability among twin-shared out-of-frame alpha sequences.

This clonotype was seen more than once but under ten times. Its antigen is not identified. These data were likewise used in another study, on yellow fever vaccine responses in identical twins.

The source is a woman aged 18-29 years in good health. This chain uses TRBV4-1 with TRBJ1-6; D is undetermined. Material: CD4+ T cells sorted from blood. The CDR3 DNA reads as TGCGCCAGCAGCCAAGGTGGCAGGACTTTTGGTTCACCCCTCCACTTT. Amino acids: CASSQGGRTFGSPLHF.